This is a list of T cell receptor beta chains from one sample in a study of metastatic and nonmetastatic thyroid tumors. TCRdb called clones again from the PCR reads with MiXCR. The table records under 15,000 clones, about a third of them present only once. The sequencing input was tumor tissue. The receptors were sampled from a female donor with papillary thyroid cancer or a benign thyroid nodule (not recorded which). Some clones in this sample may be carry-over from other donors' samples. CDR3s include the opening cysteine and the closing phenylalanine or tryptophan. The D gene is left open where the match is weak. Clone size is not always given. Where it is, it says once, few, many or a class for expanded clones.

clone_size: .
j_call: TRBJ1-6
d_call: TRBD1
v_call: TRBV7-9
cdr3_nt: TGTGCCAGCAGCTCGACAGGGGTTTCACCCCTCCACTTT
cdr3_aa: CASSSTGVSPLHF

clone_size: .
j_call: TRBJ2-7
d_call: .
v_call: TRBV11-3
cdr3_nt: TGTGCCAGCAGCTTGACAGACTACTACAGCTCCTACGAGCAGTACTTC
cdr3_aa: CASSLTDYYSSYEQYF

clone_size: many
j_call: TRBJ2-3
d_call: TRBD1
v_call: TRBV5-4
cdr3_nt: TGTGCCAGCAGCTCAGGACAGGCCGCTATCCTCAGCACAGATACGCAGTATTTT
cdr3_aa: CASSSGQAAILSTDTQYF

clone_size: few
j_call: TRBJ2-7
d_call: .
v_call: TRBV28
cdr3_nt: TGTGCCAGCAGCTCGACAGGCTACGAGCAGTACTTC
cdr3_aa: CASSSTGYEQYF

clone_size: once
j_call: TRBJ2-7
d_call: .
v_call: TRBV5-5
cdr3_nt: TGTGCCATTAGCTTGGCCGCCTCAGTTTACGAGCAGTACTTC
cdr3_aa: CAISLAASVYEQYF

clone_size: .
j_call: TRBJ2-7
d_call: TRBD2
v_call: TRBV20-1
cdr3_nt: TGCAGTGCTAGAGGTGGACTAGCGGGTGCCTCCTACGAGCAGTACTTC
cdr3_aa: CSARGGLAGASYEQYF

clone_size: few
j_call: TRBJ2-1
d_call: TRBD2
v_call: TRBV5-1
cdr3_nt: TGCGCCAGCAGCTTGGCCCCTAGCGGTTACAATGAGCAGTTCTTC
cdr3_aa: CASSLAPSGYNEQFF

clone_size: .
j_call: TRBJ2-7
d_call: TRBD1
v_call: TRBV20-1
cdr3_nt: TGCAGTGCTAGGTATGACAGGGAGTACGAGCAGTACTTC
cdr3_aa: CSARYDREYEQYF

clone_size: medium-sized
j_call: TRBJ1-4
d_call: .
v_call: TRBV15
cdr3_nt: TGTGCCACAGTCGGGGGGGTTGCAACTAATGAAAAACTGTTTTTT
cdr3_aa: CATVGGVATNEKLFF

clone_size: .
j_call: TRBJ1-1
d_call: .
v_call: TRBV18
cdr3_nt: TGTGCCAGCTCGAGCCCCTCGGACACTGAAGCTTTCTTT
cdr3_aa: CASSSPSDTEAFF

clone_size: few
j_call: TRBJ2-1
d_call: .
v_call: TRBV27
cdr3_nt: TGTGCCAGCAGCACAAGCGGGACAGCGAGTAATGAGCAGTTCTTC
cdr3_aa: CASSTSGTASNEQFF

clone_size: many
j_call: TRBJ2-1
d_call: .
v_call: TRBV7-3
cdr3_nt: TGTGCCAGCAGCTTAGAGGGACGCGAGCAGTTCTTC
cdr3_aa: CASSLEGREQFF

clone_size: few
j_call: TRBJ1-5
d_call: TRBD1
v_call: TRBV6-1
cdr3_nt: TGTGCCAGCAGACCTAAGGGACAGGGTGAGCCCCAGCATTTT
cdr3_aa: CASRPKGQGEPQHF

clone_size: many
j_call: TRBJ2-1
d_call: TRBD2
v_call: TRBV6-1
cdr3_nt: TGTGCCAGCAGGGCTAGCGGGAGCGATGAGCAGTTCTTC
cdr3_aa: CASRASGSDEQFF

clone_size: many
j_call: TRBJ1-6
d_call: .
v_call: TRBV4-1
cdr3_nt: TGCGCCAGCAGCCAAGATAGCCGGGGGCCCGGGATTTCACCCCTCCACTTT
cdr3_aa: CASSQDSRGPGISPLHF

clone_size: medium-sized
j_call: TRBJ2-1
d_call: TRBD2
v_call: TRBV6-5
cdr3_nt: TGTGCCAGCAGTTACGGGGAGGGCAATGAGCAGTTCTTC
cdr3_aa: CASSYGEGNEQFF

clone_size: .
j_call: TRBJ2-7
d_call: TRBD1
v_call: TRBV6-1
cdr3_nt: TGTGCCAGCAGGGGGACAGGGGCCTACGAGCAGTACTTC
cdr3_aa: CASRGTGAYEQYF

clone_size: .
j_call: TRBJ2-7
d_call: TRBD2
v_call: TRBV20-1
cdr3_nt: TGCAGTGCGCGGAGCGGGGGGAGCTCCTACGAGCAGTACTTC
cdr3_aa: CSARSGGSSYEQYF

clone_size: medium-sized
j_call: TRBJ1-5
d_call: .
v_call: TRBV6-6
cdr3_nt: TGTGCCAGCAGTTACTCCCCTAATCAGCCCCAGCATTTT
cdr3_aa: CASSYSPNQPQHF

clone_size: medium-sized
j_call: TRBJ1-1
d_call: .
v_call: TRBV7-2
cdr3_nt: TGTGCCAGCAGCTTTCCGTGGGTGAACACTGAAGCTTTCTTT
cdr3_aa: CASSFPWVNTEAFF

clone_size: few
j_call: TRBJ2-1
d_call: .
v_call: TRBV12-3/TRBV12-4
cdr3_nt: TGTGCCAGCAGTGCCCAGGGCCATGAGCAGTTCTTC
cdr3_aa: CASSAQGHEQFF

clone_size: many
j_call: TRBJ2-1
d_call: TRBD1
v_call: TRBV5-1
cdr3_nt: TGCGCCAGCAGCTTGGGAGGGACAGAATACAATGAGCAGTTCTTC
cdr3_aa: CASSLGGTEYNEQFF

clone_size: .
j_call: TRBJ1-2
d_call: TRBD1
v_call: TRBV7-9
cdr3_nt: TGTGCCAGCAGCTTTGGGACAGAAGGTCGTGGCTACACCTTC
cdr3_aa: CASSFGTEGRGYTF

clone_size: .
j_call: TRBJ2-7
d_call: TRBD1
v_call: TRBV7-2
cdr3_nt: TGTGCCAGCAGCTTAGCACAGGGGTGGGCCCACTACTACGAGCAGTACTTC
cdr3_aa: CASSLAQGWAHYYEQYF

clone_size: medium-sized
j_call: TRBJ2-7
d_call: .
v_call: TRBV28
cdr3_nt: TGTGCCAGCGGCACGCAGGTACTTTACGAGCAGTACTTC
cdr3_aa: CASGTQVLYEQYF

clone_size: .
j_call: TRBJ2-2
d_call: .
v_call: TRBV12-3/TRBV12-4
cdr3_nt: TGTGCCACCATCGACCCGGCGGAGTCCGGGGAGCTGTTTTTT
cdr3_aa: CATIDPAESGELFF

clone_size: many
j_call: TRBJ2-2
d_call: TRBD2
v_call: TRBV9
cdr3_nt: TGTGCCAGCAGCGTAGTGAGCGGGAGGGCCCCCACCGGGGAGCTGTTTTTT
cdr3_aa: CASSVVSGRAPTGELFF

clone_size: .
j_call: TRBJ1-2
d_call: .
v_call: TRBV18
cdr3_nt: TGTGCCAGCTCACCACCAGGGCAGGGCGCCTATGGCTACACCTTC
cdr3_aa: CASSPPGQGAYGYTF

clone_size: few
j_call: TRBJ2-7
d_call: .
v_call: TRBV7-9
cdr3_nt: TGTGCCAGCAGCAGGCACCGGGACGGGGAGTACTTC
cdr3_aa: CASSRHRDGEYF

clone_size: .
j_call: TRBJ2-1
d_call: .
v_call: TRBV20-1
cdr3_nt: TGCAGTGTGCCCGTATTGGGGCCTTACAATGAGCAGTTCTTC
cdr3_aa: CSVPVLGPYNEQFF

clone_size: few
j_call: TRBJ2-3
d_call: TRBD1
v_call: TRBV6-1
cdr3_nt: TGTGCCAGCAGTCTGACAGGGGGCGGGACAGATACGCAGTATTTT
cdr3_aa: CASSLTGGGTDTQYF

clone_size: .
j_call: TRBJ2-1
d_call: TRBD1
v_call: TRBV19
cdr3_nt: TGTGCCAGTAGATCACCACCGGGACAGGGTGACTATGAGCAGTTCTTC
cdr3_aa: CASRSPPGQGDYEQFF

clone_size: medium-sized
j_call: TRBJ2-6
d_call: .
v_call: TRBV10-1
cdr3_nt: TGCGCCAGCAGTGCTATGAGGGTCCTAACCGTCCTGACTTTC
cdr3_aa: CASSAMRVLTVLTF

clone_size: few
j_call: TRBJ2-3
d_call: TRBD2
v_call: TRBV5-1
cdr3_nt: TGCGCCAGCAGCTTTCAACTGGCGGGAGTTGCAGATACGCAGTGTTTT
cdr3_aa: CASSFQLAGVADTQCF

clone_size: .
j_call: TRBJ2-5
d_call: TRBD2
v_call: TRBV7-2
cdr3_nt: TGTGCCAGGGGCGGACTAGCGGGAGAATGGGAGACCCAGTACTTC
cdr3_aa: CARGGLAGEWETQYF

clone_size: .
j_call: TRBJ2-3
d_call: .
v_call: TRBV20-1
cdr3_nt: TGCAGTGCTAGAGGTGGTCAGTACACAGATACGCAGTATTTT
cdr3_aa: CSARGGQYTDTQYF

clone_size: few
j_call: TRBJ2-3
d_call: .
v_call: TRBV24-1
cdr3_nt: TGTGCCACCAGTGTAACCGGGAGTGGGACAGATACGCAGTATTTT
cdr3_aa: CATSVTGSGTDTQYF

clone_size: medium-sized
j_call: TRBJ2-1
d_call: TRBD2
v_call: TRBV29-1
cdr3_nt: TGCAGCGTTGACACTAGCGGGATGTACAATGAGCAGTTCTTC
cdr3_aa: CSVDTSGMYNEQFF

clone_size: .
j_call: TRBJ2-1
d_call: TRBD1
v_call: TRBV9
cdr3_nt: TGTGCCAGCAGCGTAAGTCAGGGGGCATGTAATGAGCAGTTCTTC
cdr3_aa: CASSVSQGACNEQFF

clone_size: .
j_call: TRBJ1-1
d_call: .
v_call: TRBV28
cdr3_nt: TGTGCCAGCAGTCGTAACAGGTGGGAAGCTTTCTTT
cdr3_aa: CASSRNRWEAFF

clone_size: few
j_call: TRBJ2-1
d_call: .
v_call: TRBV28
cdr3_nt: TGTGCCAGCAGTTCACTAAGCGAGAGCTCCTACAATGAGCAGTTCTTC
cdr3_aa: CASSSLSESSYNEQFF

clone_size: medium-sized
j_call: TRBJ2-7
d_call: .
v_call: TRBV24-1
cdr3_nt: TGTGCCACCAGTGCTCGGGAATGGTCCGAGCAGTACTTC
cdr3_aa: CATSAREWSEQYF

clone_size: .
j_call: TRBJ2-7
d_call: .
v_call: TRBV5-1
cdr3_nt: TGCGCCAGCAGCTTACTAGCTTACGACTCCTACGAGCAGTACTTC
cdr3_aa: CASSLLAYDSYEQYF

clone_size: many
j_call: TRBJ2-5
d_call: TRBD2
v_call: TRBV18
cdr3_nt: TGTGCCAGCTCACTACGACTAGCGGCGCTTCGTGGGCAAGAGACCCAGTACTTC
cdr3_aa: CASSLRLAALRGQETQYF

clone_size: few
j_call: TRBJ1-2
d_call: .
v_call: TRBV28
cdr3_nt: TGTGCCAGCAGTGAAAACAGAGATGGCTACACCTTC
cdr3_aa: CASSENRDGYTF

clone_size: few
j_call: TRBJ1-5
d_call: .
v_call: TRBV2
cdr3_nt: TGTGCCAGCAGTCCCGGGAGGGGCAGCAATCAGCCCCAGCATTTT
cdr3_aa: CASSPGRGSNQPQHF

clone_size: few
j_call: TRBJ2-1
d_call: TRBD2
v_call: TRBV15
cdr3_nt: TGTGCCACCAGCCCTTTAGCGGGAGGAGAGCAGTTCTTC
cdr3_aa: CATSPLAGGEQFF

clone_size: .
j_call: TRBJ2-7
d_call: .
v_call: TRBV4-1
cdr3_nt: TGCGCCAGCAGCCAAGATCAGGGGCAGGAAGGCGAGCAGTACTTC
cdr3_aa: CASSQDQGQEGEQYF

clone_size: medium-sized
j_call: TRBJ1-3
d_call: .
v_call: TRBV6-1
cdr3_nt: TGTGCCAGCAGTCATAAACAGGGCTCTGGAAACACCATATATTTT
cdr3_aa: CASSHKQGSGNTIYF

clone_size: medium-sized
j_call: TRBJ2-1
d_call: .
v_call: TRBV6-5
cdr3_nt: TGTGCCAGCAGTTACGGGGTGGATGAGCAGTTCTTC
cdr3_aa: CASSYGVDEQFF

clone_size: .
j_call: TRBJ1-2
d_call: TRBD1
v_call: TRBV20-1
cdr3_nt: TGCAGTGCTAGAGATCGACAGGGGTCTACTGGGGGCTATGGCTACACCTTC
cdr3_aa: CSARDRQGSTGGYGYTF

clone_size: many
j_call: TRBJ1-6
d_call: .
v_call: TRBV7-2
cdr3_nt: TGTGCCAGCTCCCCTCCGGCAGAAGGGTCACCCCTCCACTTT
cdr3_aa: CASSPPAEGSPLHF

clone_size: .
j_call: TRBJ2-5
d_call: TRBD2
v_call: TRBV3-1
cdr3_nt: TGTGCCAGCAGTCCTGGACTAGTCGGAAAGGAGACCCAGTACTTC
cdr3_aa: CASSPGLVGKETQYF

clone_size: .
j_call: TRBJ1-1
d_call: .
v_call: TRBV28
cdr3_nt: TGTGCCAGCAGTCAGGGACATGGGATCACTGAAGCTTTCTTT
cdr3_aa: CASSQGHGITEAFF

clone_size: .
j_call: TRBJ2-2
d_call: TRBD1
v_call: TRBV5-1
cdr3_nt: TGCGCCAGCAGCTTGGCCACAGGGGGCACCGGGGAGCTGTTTTTT
cdr3_aa: CASSLATGGTGELFF

clone_size: .
j_call: TRBJ2-1
d_call: .
v_call: TRBV20-1
cdr3_nt: TGCAGTGCTAGAGTAGGGGCGGACAATGAGCAGTTCTTC
cdr3_aa: CSARVGADNEQFF